This TCR beta chain was documented in a study of cytomegalovirus exposure and HLA in healthy donors. With 60 Vbeta and 13 Jbeta primers, the PCR was carried out. Generated by immunoSEQ multiplex PCR, the TCRdb table keeps only in-frame clones and is missing some. The sample shows 150,000 or so clones, 60% to 80% of them seen only once. This clone has more than one count but fewer than ten. This sequence was found in a man aged 50-60 years in good health and CMV-seropositive. Sequencing was carried out using PBMCs.

The CDR3: CASSQEGGVPQYF. Here the CDR3 DNA reads TGTGCCAGCAGCCAGGAGGGCGGAGTGCCGCAGTATTTT. The genes are TRBV5-8 and TRBJ2-3, with D perhaps TRBD2 (6 bases). Germline CDR1 reads SGHTS; CDR2 reads YDEGEE. This CDR3 comprises 13 residues. The V gene lost 4 bases and the J gene lost 10 bases, with 16 bases spanning the gap.